The 17 T cell receptor beta chains presented below share a single source sample, sequenced in a study of T cells after yellow fever vaccination. TCRdb used MiXCR to reprocess the 5' RACE reads, holding one entry per CDR3 protein. Seen here are roughly 120,000 distinct CDR3 sequences, 7.4% observed once, and the top ten hold approximately 2.7%. The sequencing here drew on CD4+ T cells sorted from PBMCs, taken around 10 days after the first yellow fever vaccination. These receptors all stem from a man aged 18-30 years who received the YFV17D yellow fever vaccine.

This clonotype has just a few counts. The chain combines TRBV6-1 with TRBJ2-7; D call uncertain. The germline V gene has CDR1 MNHNS and CDR2 SASEGT. This CDR3 region has 13 residues. V shed 7 bases and J shed 0 bases, with 10 bases lying between them. For the CDR3, the DNA is TGTGCCAGCATGAAGGCCGGCTCCTACGAGCAGTACGTC. Residues: CASMKAGSYEQYV.

The sample holds many counts of this clonotype. The chain has TRBV4-3 and TRBJ1-4; no definite D call. Germline V gene data show CDR1 as LGHNA and CDR2 as YSLEER. V shed 0 bases and J shed 4 bases, with 9 bases lying between them. The CDR3 runs to 15 residues. In DNA, the CDR3 is TGCGCCAGCAGCCAAGATCCGATGATTAATGAAAAACTGTTTTTT. Its translation is CASSQDPMINEKLFF.

This clonotype was picked up many times. The V and J genes are TRBV20-1 and TRBJ2-5; no definite D call. This CDR3 has 14 amino acids. Germline CDR1 is DFQATT and CDR2 is SNEGSKA (reference sequence). Trimming pared 1 base from V and 1 base from J, leaving 10 bases between. The CDR3, as DNA: TGCAGTGCTAGAGGCCAGCCCCCCCAAGAGACCCAGTACTTC. Translation gives CSARGQPPQETQYF.

This clonotype was seen repeatedly, ten times or more. V gene TRBV5-1 combines with J gene TRBJ2-3; D is undetermined. This CDR3 has 14 residues. The V and J ends lost 0 bases and 1 base respectively, with 6 bases between them. Germline CDR1 and CDR2: SGHRS and YFSETQ. CDR3 protein: CASSLGPGTDTQYF. The CDR3 DNA follows: TGCGCCAGCAGCTTGGGTCCGGGCACAGATACGCAGTATTTT. Supplemented by reference TRBV5-1 and TRBJ2-3, the full variable domain reads KAGVTQTPRYLIKTRGQQVTLSCSPISGHRSVSWYQQTPGQGLQFLFEYFSETQRNKGNFPGRFSGRQFSNSRSEMNVSTLELGDSALYLCASSLGPGTDTQYFGPGTRLTVL.

This clonotype was found many times. The V call is TRBV24-1, the J call TRBJ2-3, with D perhaps matching TRBD2 (6 bases). The CDR3 is made up of 16 amino acids. V was cut by 2 bases and J by 2 bases, with 13 bases left in between. Germline V gene sequence: CDR1 KGHDR, CDR2 SFDVKD. The CDR3 DNA is TGTGCCACCAGTGATTCCGGGACTTACGACACAGATACGCAGTATTTT. As protein: CATSDSGTYDTDTQYF.

This chain connects TRBV20-1 to TRBJ1-4; 10 bases line up with TRBD1. Trimming removed 3 bases from V and 4 bases from J; junction bases left unmatched: 8. CDR3 size: 16 residues. Germline V gene sequence: CDR1 DFQATT, CDR2 SNEGSKA (reference sequence). This CDR3 is CSASGTGDSGNEKLFF. The CDR3 region has the DNA TGCAGTGCTAGTGGGACAGGGGATTCGGGTAATGAAAAACTGTTTTTT.

At least ten counts were recorded for this clonotype. The V call is TRBV5-1, the J call TRBJ2-2; 7 bases are a match to TRBD1. The junction had 7 bases not matched to a gene; V was cut back by 6 bases and J by 5 bases. The CDR3 has 14 residues. Germline CDR1 is SGHRS and CDR2 is YFSETQ. CDR3 sequence: CASIIDRETGELFF. The DNA of the CDR3 is TGCGCCAGCATCATCGACAGGGAGACCGGGGAGCTGTTTTTT.

This clonotype has ten or more counts. An end of the junction does not agree with germline; a read error may underlie this. This chain uses TRBV18 with TRBJ2-1, with 13 bases that match TRBD2. Germline CDR1 KGHSH, CDR2 LQKENI. The CDR3 has 17 amino acids. CDR3 residues: CASSPPGLAGTYNEQFF. In nucleotides, the CDR3 is TGTGCCAGCTCCCCACCGGGACTAGCGGGGACCTACAATGAGCAGTTCTTC.

This clonotype was detected ten times or more. The rearrangement joins TRBV20-1 to TRBJ1-5; D is possibly TRBD1 (6 bases). The CDR3 is made up of 15 amino acids. The germline V gene has CDR1 DFQATT and CDR2 SNEGSKA (reference sequence). V was clipped by 1 base and J by 2 bases, with 12 bases between them. This CDR3 is CSARALQGGNQPQHF. CDR3 bases: TGCAGTGCTAGAGCCCTACAGGGTGGCAATCAGCCCCAGCATTTT.

Of note for this clonotype: Being one base from a much bigger clone, this may be a read error. This chain links TRBV11-2 with TRBJ2-1; maybe TRBD1 (5 bases). The CDR3 is 11 amino acids. Trimming removed 6 bases at V and 9 bases at J, with 9 bases between. Germline V gene data show CDR1 as SGHAT and CDR2 as FQNNGV. CDR3 protein: CASSGHFEQFF. CDR3 coding DNA: TGTGCCAGCAGTGGACATTTTGAGCAGTTCTTC.

This clonotype was seen repeatedly, ten times or more. J is TRBJ1-2 and V is TRBV29-1; D uncertain. This CDR3 has 14 residues. Looked up from germline, CDR1 is SQVTM and CDR2 is ANQGSEA. Trimming took off 0 bases at V and 2 bases at J, with 10 bases between the two ends. The CDR3 sequence is CSVEEKAINYGYTF. For the CDR3, the DNA is TGCAGCGTTGAAGAAAAGGCCATCAACTATGGCTACACCTTC.

In this sample, this clonotype turned up a few times. This rearrangement joins TRBV6-5 to TRBJ2-7; D assignment may be TRBD1 or TRBD2 (5 bases each). The germline gives CDR1 MNHEY, CDR2 SVGAGI. V lost 5 bases, J lost 2 bases, and 16 bases lay in between. The length of the CDR3 is 15 residues. This CDR3 is CASSNPRDGPYEQYF. The CDR3, as DNA: TGTGCCAGCAGTAACCCCCGGGACGGACCCTACGAGCAGTACTTC.

This clonotype has a count of ten or more. The chain employs TRBV4-3 and TRBJ1-6; D is unresolved. This CDR3 is built from 16 residues. With 1 base removed from V and 5 bases from J, the gap between germline ends came to 12 bases. CDR1 is LGHNA and CDR2 is YSLEER in the germline V gene. In DNA form, the CDR3 reads TGCGCCAGCAGCCAAGGGTTGCCTAACGATAATTCACCCCTCCACTTT. This translates into CASSQGLPNDNSPLHF.

The chain employs TRBV5-1 and TRBJ2-3; D uncertain. Germline values: CDR1 SGHRS, CDR2 YFSETQ. With 1 base removed from V and 0 bases from J, the gap between germline ends came to 9 bases. CDR3 length: 15 amino acids. Written as DNA, the CDR3 is TGCGCCAGCAGCTTGAGCCAGGCTAGCACAGATACGCAGTATTTT. This translates into CASSLSQASTDTQYF.

This clonotype was counted at least ten times. The genes are TRBV6-5 and TRBJ2-1, with 8 bases that match TRBD2. The CDR3 is made up of 12 amino acids. V gave up 6 bases and J gave up 9 bases; unmatched junction bases: 4. The germline V gene encodes CDR1 MNHEY and CDR2 SVGAGI. The CDR3 DNA is TGTGCCAGCAGCCCGGGGGGGCCTGAGCAGTTCTTC. This sequence encodes CASSPGGPEQFF.

This clonotype was seen many times. The V gene is TRBV20-1, the J gene TRBJ1-4, with D tentatively TRBD1 (6 bases). This CDR3 has 14 amino acids. Germline V gene sequence: CDR1 DFQATT, CDR2 SNEGSKA (reference sequence). CDR3 loop: CSPLDSAVNEKLFF. CDR3 DNA sequence: TGCAGCCCCCTGGACAGCGCCGTGAATGAAAAACTGTTTTTT.

V usage is TRBV12-5 and J usage is TRBJ1-5; no clear D. V lost 1 base, J lost 5 bases, and 6 bases lay in between. The germline V gene has CDR1 LGHNT and CDR2 FRNRAP. The CDR3 contains 13 residues. CDR3 coding DNA: TGTGCTAGTGGTTTGGAAGATTATCAGCCCCAGCATTTT. It encodes CASGLEDYQPQHF.